One sample yielded the 18 T cell receptor beta chains listed below, sequenced in a study of cytomegalovirus exposure and HLA in healthy donors. The PCR was carried out with 60 Vbeta primers and 13 Jbeta primers. This table comes from immunoSEQ multiplex PCR, and its TCRdb copy is limited to in-frame clones, with some not included. The table lists fewer than 250,000 clones, about 85% of them singletons, with over 1% in the top ten. Sequencing was done on a sample of PBMCs. The receptor set was obtained from a human donor in good health.

The chain combines TRBV4-1 with TRBJ2-6, with D uncertain. From germline, CDR1 is MGHRA and CDR2 YSYEKL. CDR3 length: 14 amino acids. V shed 5 bases and J shed 1 base, with 6 bases lying between them. The CDR3 region is CASSFISGANVLTF. The CDR3 nucleotides read TGCGCCAGCAGCTTTATTTCTGGGGCCAACGTCCTGACTTTC.

The V gene is TRBV7-3, the J gene TRBJ2-3; D gene unclear. V dropped 1 base and J dropped 6 bases, with 8 bases sitting between them. Germline lookup yields CDR1 SGHTA and CDR2 FQGTGA. This CDR3 spans 13 amino acids. CDR3 region: CASSLSTVDTQYF. In nucleotides, the CDR3 is TGTGCCAGCAGCTTAAGTACGGTGGATACGCAGTATTTT.

This chain connects TRBV28 to TRBJ1-1; D possibly corresponds to TRBD1 (6 bases). Germline V gene sequence: CDR1 MDHEN, CDR2 SYDVKM. V shed 6 bases and J shed 11 bases, with 16 bases lying between them. The CDR3 consists of 12 residues. CDR3 DNA: TGTGCCAGCAGGGAACCACAGGGAGCGGCTTTCTTT. Translation: CASREPQGAAFF.

J is TRBJ2-5 and V is TRBV7-2, with D possibly TRBD1 on 6 matching bases. The CDR3 has 14 residues. Germline V gives CDR1 SGHTA, CDR2 FQGNSA. The V gene lost 0 bases and the J gene lost 5 bases, with 10 bases spanning the gap. CDR3 DNA: TGTGCCAGCAGCTTAGCACAGGGCGGGGAGACCCAGTACTTC. Its translation: CASSLAQGGETQYF.

This clone has just one count. The V gene is TRBV25-1, the J gene TRBJ2-1; the match to TRBD1 covers 7 bases. Germline V CDR1 and CDR2: MGHDK, SYGVNS. Losses at the gene ends were 4 bases for V and 15 bases for J; bases not matched to a gene: 9. This CDR3 is built from 12 residues. In nucleotides, the CDR3 is TGTGCCAGCAGTGCCATCCGAGACAGGGTGTTCTTC. Protein: CASSAIRDRVFF.

The rearrangement uses TRBV10-3 and TRBJ2-7; no clear D. The CDR3 consists of 13 residues. From germline, CDR1 is ENHRY and CDR2 SYGVKD. With 3 bases removed from V and 2 bases from J, the gap between germline ends came to 8 bases. Here the CDR3 reads CAISDGATYEQYF. The CDR3, as DNA: TGTGCCATCAGTGATGGAGCCACCTACGAGCAGTACTTC.

This sequence joins TRBV7-2 and TRBJ1-1; D remains unclear. The CDR3 extends over 14 amino acids. The V gene lost 6 bases and the J gene lost 1 base, with 12 bases spanning the gap. CDR1 SGHTA and CDR2 FQGNSA come from the germline V gene. This chain's CDR3 is CASRSRSENTEAFF. CDR3 sequence (DNA): TGTGCCAGCAGGAGCAGGTCTGAGAACACTGAAGCTTTCTTT.

Details on this clone: Other DNA sequences within the sample encode an identical CDR3. The V and J genes are TRBV7-9 and TRBJ2-7, with D perhaps matching TRBD2 (6 bases). Trimming stripped 0 bases from V and 6 bases from J, with 9 bases between. This CDR3 spans 13 amino acids. Germline V gives CDR1 SEHNR, CDR2 FQNEAQ (reference sequence). CDR3 sequence reads: CASSLAGAGEQYF. The CDR3 DNA is TGTGCCAGCAGCTTAGCGGGAGCGGGCGAGCAGTACTTC.

The genes are TRBV10-3 and TRBJ2-7; TRBD2 agrees at 8 bases. The CDR3 contains 14 residues. Germline V gives CDR1 ENHRY, CDR2 SYGVKD. V was pared by 5 bases and J by 2 bases, with 5 bases of the junction left unmatched. Written as DNA, the CDR3 is TGTGCCATCAGTCGACTAGCGTCGACCTACGAGCAGTACTTC. Its protein is CAISRLASTYEQYF.

The genes are TRBV30 and TRBJ2-1; D possibly corresponds to TRBD2 (5 bases). V gave up 4 bases and J gave up 6 bases, with 19 bases separating them. The CDR3 contains 15 residues. The germline CDR1 and CDR2 sequences are GTSNPN and SVGIG (reference sequence). This chain's CDR3 is CAWTSYGGSINEQFF. The CDR3 nucleotides are TGTGCCTGGACCTCCTATGGTGGGAGTATCAATGAGCAGTTCTTC.

The chain joins TRBV7-8 to TRBJ2-5; 7 nucleotides line up with TRBD1. Near its end, the DNA agrees better with TRBJ2-7, so the J call may be wrong. The CDR3 runs to 16 residues. The germline gives CDR1 SGHVS, CDR2 FQNEAQ. The CDR3 coding sequence is TGTGCCAGCAGCCCTCGGACAGGACCATCTCGCTACGAGCAGTACTTC. Translating it yields CASSPRTGPSRYEQYF.

The V and J genes are TRBV5-1 and TRBJ2-1, with 11 positions matching TRBD2. Per germline, CDR1 SGHRS and CDR2 YFSETQ. V dropped 0 bases and J dropped 5; count of bases not matched to a gene: 1. The CDR3 is 15 residues long. The CDR3 region is CASSLVLAGDNEQFF. The CDR3 DNA reads TGCGCCAGCAGCTTGGTACTAGCGGGGGACAATGAGCAGTTCTTC.

The rearrangement joins TRBV9 to TRBJ2-7; TRBD1 is a possible D gene (5 bases). V was trimmed by 0 bases and J by 9 bases, leaving 10 bases between them. This CDR3 has 12 residues. In germline, CDR1 is SGDLS, CDR2 YYNGEE. The CDR3 protein is CASSVETGPQYF. Here the CDR3 DNA reads TGTGCCAGCAGCGTAGAAACAGGTCCGCAGTACTTC.

This clone was observed a handful of times. The chain recombines TRBV6-4 with TRBJ1-4; 8 bases line up with TRBD1. Germline assignment: CDR1 MRHNA and CDR2 SNTAGT. The CDR3 spans 14 residues. V gave up 6 bases and J gave up 7 bases; unmatched junction bases: 7. The CDR3 is CASSPTGGSEKLFF. The CDR3, as DNA: TGTGCCAGCAGCCCAACAGGGGGTAGTGAAAAACTGTTTTTT.

The chain joins TRBV7-3 to TRBJ2-1; perhaps TRBD2 as D (5 bases). The V and J ends lost 2 bases and 7 bases respectively, with 18 bases between them. CDR3 length: 16 residues. CDR1 SGHTA and CDR2 FQGTGA come from the germline V gene. CDR3 protein: CASSLGRDKTRNEQFF. The CDR3 DNA sequence: TGTGCCAGCAGCTTAGGTCGGGATAAAACTAGGAATGAGCAGTTCTTC.

The J gene is TRBJ1-4, the V gene TRBV2; a possible D gene is TRBD1 (5 bases). There are 13 residues in the CDR3. The germline V gene encodes CDR1 SNHLY and CDR2 FYNNEI. V was pared by 7 bases and J by 0 bases, with 6 bases between. CDR3 in amino acids: CASTDTTNEKLFF. The CDR3 DNA follows: TGTGCCAGCACGGACACAACTAATGAAAAACTGTTTTTT.

The chain has TRBV18 and TRBJ2-7; D remains unclear. Between the trimmed V and J ends, which lost 3 bases and 3 bases, there was a span of 12 bases. Germline loops: CDR1 KGHSH, CDR2 LQKENI. The CDR3 length is 14 residues. The CDR3 region is CASSPGGSNYEQYF. In DNA, the CDR3 is TGTGCCAGCTCACCTGGCGGCTCGAACTACGAGCAGTACTTC.

The genes are TRBV4-3 and TRBJ2-7; 10 bases match TRBD2. The germline V gene has CDR1 LGHNA and CDR2 YSLEER. V was clipped by 1 base and J by 6 bases; unmatched bases: 12. There are 17 residues in the CDR3. The CDR3 bases are TGCGCCAGCAGCCAAGTTAGCGGGAGGACCGGGAGTGGCGAGCAGTACTTC. This encodes CASSQVSGRTGSGEQYF.